This T cell receptor beta chain derives from a study of control samples from healthy donors and cancer patients (dated by TCRdb to between 2020 and 2021). Cut back by 5 bases and 5 bases, the V and J ends lie 10 bases apart. Taken from the germline V gene, the CDR1 and CDR2 loops are MDHEN and SYDVKM. The CDR3 holds 14 amino acids from the cysteine to the phenylalanine. Of all the DNA, just the CDR3 is kept, 42 bases in frame from base 1. Library prep was done by the immunoSEQ multiplex PCR assay. Not all clones reach the TCRdb copy of this immuneACCESS table, which keeps in-frame sequences only. Checked studies attribute under half of the gap to unresolved V genes and leave the rest unexplained. Here the sample has roughly 130,000 clones; about 88% occur a single time. The ten biggest clones cover more than 2.5% of the sample. Of note for this clone: Its antigen remains unidentified. Base quality data are lacking; no much larger clone is found one base away.

Input material: blood. The V and J segments used are TRBV28 and TRBJ1-6, and TRBD1 may be the D gene, going by 5 matching bases. This sequence originates from a man aged 50-59 years in good health. The DNA sequence is as follows: TGTGCCAGCAGTCGGACATGGGATAATTCACCCCTCCACTTT. Its protein product is CASSRTWDNSPLHF.